This record covers a single T cell receptor beta chain. 13 Jbeta primers and 60 Vbeta primers were used for the PCR. Sequenced by immunoSEQ multiplex PCR; TCRdb stores in-frame clones only, minus some. The repertoire holds around 71,000 clones, with approximately 57% as singletons. This entry is derived from a study of cytomegalovirus exposure and HLA in healthy donors. Germline CDR1 reads MDHEN; CDR2 reads SYDVKM. Trimming cost V 5 bases and J 2 bases, with 22 bases left between them. The CDR3 extends over 18 amino acids. The material sequenced was PBMCs. The clonotype comes from a young man in good health and CMV-seropositive. This chain connects TRBV28 to TRBJ1-3; D may be TRBD1 (6 bases). In DNA, the CDR3 is TGTGCCAGCAGTGTGCGGGGGCGGGGGCGTCGAGCTGGAAACACCATATATTTT. It translates to CASSVRGRGRRAGNTIYF. The full variable domain, completed using reference TRBV28 and TRBJ1-3, is DVKVTQSSRYLVKRTGEKVFLECVQDMDHENMFWYRQDPGLGLRLIYFSYDVKMKEKGDIPEGYSVSREKKERFSLILESASTNQTSMYLCASSVRGRGRRAGNTIYFGEGSWLTVV.